Detailed here is one T cell receptor beta chain. Its antigen remains unidentified. No much larger clone is present one base from it, and per-base qualities are unavailable. The germline V gene provides CDR1 SGHDT and CDR2 YYEEEE. The junction carries 13 bases between V and J, which are trimmed by 2 bases and 0 bases respectively. The CDR3 has 16 amino acids, counting the end cysteine and phenylalanine. Just the 48-base CDR3 DNA is kept, in frame starting at base 1. Libraries were built with the immunoSEQ multiplex PCR assay. The table was pulled from immuneACCESS by TCRdb, which kept in-frame rearrangements only. Such tables lose some clones; where checked, under half of the loss comes from unresolved V genes, and the rest has no known cause. This sample holds fewer than 90,000 clones; approximately 93% were observed only once. More than 1.5% of the sample goes to the ten largest clones. The sample originates from a study of T cell changes during pregnancy in multiple sclerosis (dated by TCRdb to between 2018 and 2021). Concerning the study at large: The study examined how the T cell repertoire changed over the course of pregnancy in women with multiple sclerosis.

This chain joins TRBV5-6 to TRBJ2-3; the D segment could be TRBD2, given 7 matching bases. This sample comprised peripheral blood, obtained after pregnancy. The receptor was isolated from a female donor in good health, enrolled as a control in a pregnancy study. The nucleotides read TGTGCCAGCAGCTTTGCGGGGGCGCGAAGCACAGATACGCAGTATTTT. This codes for CASSFAGARSTDTQYF.